Shown below are 30 T cell receptor beta chains from a single sample sequenced in a study of blood T cell repertoires in COVID-19 (dated by TCRdb to 2018 to 2021). Library method: the immunoSEQ multiplex PCR assay. The table was pulled from immuneACCESS by TCRdb, which kept in-frame rearrangements only. Such tables lose some clones; where checked, under half of the loss comes from unresolved V genes, and the rest has no known cause. For this sample there are around 180,000 clones; roughly 91% appear just once. The ten biggest clones cover approximately 4.4% of the sample. Material for sequencing was peripheral blood. These TCRs come from a human donor in a cohort sampled during active COVID-19.

The V gene is TRBV5-1, the J gene TRBJ2-1, with 8 bases that match TRBD2. V lost 4 bases and J lost 7; bases outside the gene matches: 10. The CDR3 extends over 15 amino acids. From germline, CDR1 is SGHRS and CDR2 YFSETQ. The CDR3, as DNA: TGCGCCAGCAGCCCGGGGGGACTAGGGGCTAATGAGCAGTTCTTC. This translates into CASSPGGLGANEQFF. Based on the CDR3 plus reference TRBV5-1 and TRBJ2-1, the full variable domain is KAGVTQTPRYLIKTRGQQVTLSCSPISGHRSVSWYQQTPGQGLQFLFEYFSETQRNKGNFPGRFSGRQFSNSRSEMNVSTLELGDSALYLCASSPGGLGANEQFFGPGTRLTVL.

This clone was picked up a small number of times. CDR3 coding DNA: TGCGCCAGCAGCTTGATCGGTGGGGAGGCCTCTTTCGAGCAGTACTTC. It yields the protein CASSLIGGEASFEQYF. This chain joins TRBV5-1 and TRBJ2-7; TRBD2 is a possible D gene (6 bases). The CDR3 runs to 16 residues. Trimming cost V 1 base and J 6 bases, with 20 bases left between them. Germline CDR1 SGHRS, CDR2 YFSETQ. Full variable domain (outside the CDR3, taken from reference TRBV5-1 and TRBJ2-7): KAGVTQTPRYLIKTRGQQVTLSCSPISGHRSVSWYQQTPGQGLQFLFEYFSETQRNKGNFPGRFSGRQFSNSRSEMNVSTLELGDSALYLCASSLIGGEASFEQYFGPGTRLTVT.

V and J are TRBV28 and TRBJ2-5, with 8 bases matching TRBD1. In germline, CDR1 is MDHEN, CDR2 SYDVKM. J lost 5 bases, V lost 1 base, and 3 bases had no gene match. The CDR3 totals 14 residues. The CDR3 region is CASSLSGGVETQYF. The CDR3 coding sequence is TGTGCCAGCAGTTTATCAGGGGGCGTTGAGACCCAGTACTTC. Using reference TRBV28 and TRBJ2-5 for the parts outside the CDR3, the full variable domain is DVKVTQSSRYLVKRTGEKVFLECVQDMDHENMFWYRQDPGLGLRLIYFSYDVKMKEKGDIPEGYSVSREKKERFSLILESASTNQTSMYLCASSLSGGVETQYFGPGTRLLVL.

V is TRBV11-2 and J is TRBJ2-1; 9 nucleotides line up with TRBD2. Germline CDR1 is SGHAT and CDR2 is FQNNGV. Losses at the gene ends were 5 bases for V and 5 bases for J; bases not matched to a gene: 13. This CDR3 spans 17 amino acids. The CDR3 reads CASSARRLAARNNEQFF. For the CDR3, the DNA is TGTGCCAGCAGCGCCCGACGACTAGCGGCACGTAACAATGAGCAGTTCTTC.

This clone was recorded only once. DNA of the CDR3: TGCGCCAGCAGCGGGGGGACTAGCGCTTCAGATACGCAGTATTTT. Protein: CASSGGTSASDTQYF. The V call is TRBV5-1, the J call TRBJ2-3; 10 nucleotides line up with TRBD2. The CDR3 has 15 residues. Germline V gives CDR1 SGHRS, CDR2 YFSETQ. Trimming at V came to 4 bases and at J to 4 bases, leaving 6 bases not matched to a gene.

The chain uses TRBV3-1 (or the pseudogene TRBV3-2) and TRBJ1-4; possible D gene TRBD1, 6 bases. CDR1 is LGHDT, CDR2 YNNKEL, per germline (reference sequence). Trimming took 3 bases from V and 7 from J, leaving 9 bases between them. CDR3 length: 13 amino acids. CDR3 sequence (DNA): TGTGCCAGCAGCCAGGGGGCGGGTGAAAAACTGTTTTTT. It encodes CASSQGAGEKLFF.

The gene calls are TRBV28 and TRBJ2-3; TRBD1 is a possible D gene (6 bases). With 4 bases removed from V and 3 bases from J, the gap between germline ends came to 11 bases. This CDR3 has 14 residues. Germline lookup yields CDR1 MDHEN and CDR2 SYDVKM. The CDR3: CASSWGQGTDTQYF. In DNA form, the CDR3 reads TGTGCCAGCAGTTGGGGACAAGGGACAGATACGCAGTATTTT.

This clone has only a few counts. The V gene is TRBV5-5, the J gene TRBJ2-3; 11 bases align to TRBD2. The CDR3 has 17 residues. Germline V lookup: CDR1 SGHKS, CDR2 YYEKEE (reference sequence). With 4 bases clipped from V and 5 bases from J, the junction kept 12 bases outside the gene matches. The CDR3 nucleotides are TGTGCCAGCAGCATTATTCTAGCGGGGGGCACCGGAGATACGCAGTATTTT. The encoded protein is CASSIILAGGTGDTQYF.

V is TRBV4-3 and J is TRBJ1-2; 9 positions match TRBD1. CDR3 length: 15 residues. The junction had 7 bases not matched to a gene; V was cut back by 8 bases and J by 0 bases. Germline V gene sequence: CDR1 LGHNA, CDR2 YSLEER. Here the CDR3 DNA reads TGCGCCAGCTCCCTCGGGACAGGGACTAACTATGGCTACACCTTC. As protein: CASSLGTGTNYGYTF.

This clone was observed once. This chain joins TRBV2 and TRBJ1-2; 7 bases agree with TRBD1. Germline CDR1 is SNHLY and CDR2 is FYNNEI. CDR3 length: 16 residues. Trimming took 0 bases from V and 3 from J; bases not matched to a gene: 7. The CDR3 sequence: CASSEALRQGDYGYTF. The CDR3 region has the DNA TGTGCCAGCAGTGAAGCCTTGAGGCAGGGGGACTATGGCTACACCTTC.

J is TRBJ2-7 and V is TRBV25-1; no definite D call. The CDR3 spans 10 residues. Per germline, CDR1 MGHDK and CDR2 SYGVNS. Trimming took 4 bases from V and 6 from J, leaving 4 bases between them. In DNA, the CDR3 is TGTGCCAGCAGTGCGTTCGAGCAGTACTTC. Its protein product is CASSAFEQYF.

The chain joins TRBV7-2 to TRBJ2-1; no clear D gene. V was cut by 1 base and J by 0 bases, with 7 bases left in between. There are 15 residues in the CDR3. Germline V gene sequence: CDR1 SGHTA, CDR2 FQGNSA. CDR3 DNA: TGTGCCAGCAGCTTAGACAGTAGCTCCTACAATGAGCAGTTCTTC. Amino acids: CASSLDSSSYNEQFF. The variable domain in full, completed from reference TRBV7-2 and TRBJ2-1, reads GAGVSQSPSNKVTEKGKDVELRCDPISGHTALYWYRQSLGQGLEFLIYFQGNSAPDKSGLPSDRFSAERTGGSVSTLTIQRTQQEDSAVYLCASSLDSSSYNEQFFGPGTRLTVL.

The chain employs TRBV10-1 and TRBJ2-1; TRBD2 aligns across 7 bases. V gave up 3 bases and J gave up 3 bases; unmatched junction bases: 8. CDR1 and CDR2 from the germline V gene are WNHNN and SYGVQD (reference sequence). This CDR3 spans 16 amino acids. The DNA of the CDR3 is TGCGCCAGCAGTGAAGTACGTGGGAGGGTCTACAATGAGCAGTTCTTC. This sequence encodes CASSEVRGRVYNEQFF.

The chain couples TRBV2 to TRBJ2-7, with 7 nucleotides matching TRBD1. V dropped 6 bases and J dropped 2; count of bases not matched to a gene: 4. The length of the CDR3 is 13 residues. Germline values: CDR1 SNHLY, CDR2 FYNNEI. The CDR3 bases are TGTGCCAGCAGCAGGGGACAGACCTACGAGCAGTACTTC. Protein product: CASSRGQTYEQYF.

The chain carries TRBV7-2 and TRBJ1-2; possible D gene TRBD1, 5 bases. V was trimmed by 2 bases and J by 0 bases, leaving 10 bases between them. The CDR3 spans 15 residues. Germline CDR1 and CDR2: SGHTA and FQGNSA. CDR3 DNA sequence: TGTGCCAGCAGCTTACGGGGGGAAGCTAACTATGGCTACACCTTC. This sequence encodes CASSLRGEANYGYTF.

The chain uses TRBV6-5 and TRBJ2-2; 7 bases match TRBD1. The V gene end was trimmed by 10 bases and the J gene end by 7 bases; junction bases not matched to a gene: 9. The CDR3 covers 13 residues. Germline CDR1 and CDR2: MNHEY and SVGAGI. The CDR3 here is CATTGKVNGELFF. The CDR3 DNA reads as TGTGCCACGACAGGGAAAGTAAACGGGGAGCTGTTTTTT.

The chain is built from TRBV10-3 and TRBJ2-3; the match to TRBD1 covers 7 bases. Germline V gene lookup returns CDR1 ENHRY and CDR2 SYGVKD. This CDR3 is built from 15 residues. Trimming cost V 3 bases and J 2 bases; bases outside gene matches: 5. CDR3 region: CAISERQGTTDTQYF. Written as DNA, the CDR3 is TGTGCCATCAGTGAAAGACAGGGAACCACAGATACGCAGTATTTT.

The chain recombines TRBV7-2 with TRBJ2-3; maybe TRBD2 (5 bases). CDR1 SGHTA and CDR2 FQGNSA come from the germline V gene. Between the trimmed V and J ends, which lost 3 bases and 6 bases, there was a span of 10 bases. The CDR3 length is 13 residues. CDR3 protein: CASSFGRRDTQYF. CDR3 DNA sequence: TGTGCCAGCAGCTTTGGACGGAGGGATACGCAGTATTTT.

The rearrangement uses TRBV5-4 and TRBJ1-1; 7 bases fit TRBD1. J gave up 7 bases and V 3 bases, and 12 bases lay outside the gene matches. The germline V gene encodes CDR1 SGHNT and CDR2 YYREEE (reference sequence). The CDR3 extends over 15 amino acids. The CDR3, as DNA: TGTGCCAGCAGCTCGGGGACAGCGGCGTGGGGTGAAGCTTTCTTT. It translates to CASSSGTAAWGEAFF.

This chain links TRBV5-1 with TRBJ2-2, with D maybe TRBD2 (5 bases). The germline V and J ends were trimmed by 1 base and 7 bases, with 14 bases remaining between them. The germline CDR1 and CDR2 sequences are SGHRS and YFSETQ. This CDR3 comprises 15 residues. The CDR3 nucleotides are TGCGCCAGCAGCTTGTGGTGGGGAGTTGGCGGGGAGCTGTTTTTT. This translates into CASSLWWGVGGELFF.

This chain connects TRBV4-3 to TRBJ2-7; 10 bases line up with TRBD2. Germline CDR1 reads LGHNA; CDR2 reads YSLEER. After removal of 0 bases from V and 3 bases from J, the junction contained 5 bases not matched to a gene. This CDR3 comprises 16 residues. The CDR3: CASSQEPSGGDYEQYF. The CDR3 DNA reads TGCGCCAGCAGCCAAGAACCCAGCGGGGGGGACTACGAGCAGTACTTC.

The chain couples TRBV2 to TRBJ2-5; 8 positions agree with TRBD2. CDR1 is SNHLY, CDR2 FYNNEI, per germline. With V trimmed by 3 bases and J by 1 base, 7 bases remained unmatched. CDR3 length: 16 amino acids. DNA of the CDR3: TGTGCCAGCAGTGAGAGACGGGGGGGCCGCCAAGAGACCCAGTACTTC. Translated, it gives CASSERRGGRQETQYF.

This clone appeared once. The CDR3 DNA reads TGTGCCACCAGCACCGGGACAAGGGGATTTTACGAGCAGTACTTC. The encoded protein is CATSTGTRGFYEQYF. The chain carries TRBV15 and TRBJ2-7, with a possible D match to TRBD1 (6 bases). Germline V gene sequence: CDR1 LNHNV, CDR2 YYDKDF (reference sequence). The V end lost 4 bases, the J end lost 4 bases, and 17 bases lay between the germline ends. The CDR3 is made up of 15 amino acids.

The J gene is TRBJ2-1, the V gene TRBV6-6; D uncertain. The V and J ends lost 4 bases and 12 bases respectively, with 10 bases between them. Germline V gene sequence: CDR1 MNHNY, CDR2 SVGAGI (reference sequence). This CDR3 contains 11 residues. The CDR3 nucleotides read TGTGCCAGCAGTTCGTTACTATGGCAGTTCTTC. Protein: CASSSLLWQFF.

The rearrangement links TRBV7-6 to TRBJ2-1; 7 bases are shared with TRBD1. CDR3 length equals 16 residues. Unmatched junction bases numbered 5, after V lost 0 bases and J lost 3 bases. Germline CDR1 is SGHVS and CDR2 is FNYEAQ. The CDR3 is CASSLATSGGYNEQFF. CDR3 bases: TGTGCCAGCAGCTTAGCGACGTCAGGGGGCTACAATGAGCAGTTCTTC.

The chain uses TRBV30 and TRBJ2-7; weak D call: TRBD2 (5 bases). V was shortened by 0 bases and J by 3 bases, with 9 bases between the two germline ends. The CDR3 runs 13 residues. Germline CDR1 is GTSNPN and CDR2 is SVGIG (reference sequence). CDR3: CAWSVFGIYEQYF. The CDR3 DNA reads as TGTGCCTGGAGTGTTTTCGGGATCTACGAGCAGTACTTC.

This sequence joins TRBV9 and TRBJ2-7; D perhaps matches TRBD2 (6 bases). Per germline, CDR1 SGDLS and CDR2 YYNGEE. With 0 bases removed from V and 0 bases from J, the gap between germline ends came to 10 bases. CDR3 length: 15 residues. The CDR3 DNA sequence: TGTGCCAGCAGCGTAGCTATCGGGAGCTCCTACGAGCAGTACTTC. It translates to CASSVAIGSSYEQYF.

This clone was observed once. V is TRBV10-2 and J is TRBJ2-2; 14 bases line up with TRBD2. This CDR3 comprises 17 residues. Germline CDR1 WSHSY, CDR2 SAAADI. J lost 2 bases, V lost 5 bases, and 4 bases had no gene match. The CDR3 is CASSRLAGGRNTGELFF. The CDR3 DNA is TGCGCCAGCAGTCGACTAGCGGGGGGGAGAAACACCGGGGAGCTGTTTTTT.

This chain links TRBV4-3 with TRBJ2-2; 7 bases fit TRBD1. The CDR3 covers 16 residues. The V segment lost 0 bases and the J segment 7 bases; nucleotides outside the gene matches: 8. Germline V gene data show CDR1 as LGHNA and CDR2 as YSLEER. The CDR3 is CASSQDTTGTGGELFF. CDR3 in DNA: TGCGCCAGCAGCCAAGATACGACAGGGACCGGCGGGGAGCTGTTTTTT.

A single count supports this clone. The chain recombines TRBV7-8 with TRBJ2-7, with 8 bases lining up with TRBD1. V lost 5 bases, J lost 4 bases, and 10 bases stayed unmatched. CDR1 and CDR2 (germline): SGHVS, FQNEAQ. The CDR3 runs 15 residues. CDR3: CASSRGQGIGYEQYF. CDR3 in DNA: TGTGCCAGCAGCCGAGGACAGGGCATCGGATACGAGCAGTACTTC.